The entry below gives a single T cell receptor beta chain sequence along with its context. Its antigen target is currently unknown. No base-level quality is on record; no much larger clone is a single base apart. The entry originates in a study of early T cells in non-severe SARS-CoV-2 infection (TCRdb year 2021). About the study as a whole: Because TCR sequencing was done on bulk RNA from unsorted whole blood, the alpha and beta chains could not be paired. Overall study results and their limits: VDJdb matching was skewed toward anti-spike CD8 responses, so virus-specific expansions were likely underestimated and private and CD4 specificities were missed.

Libraries came from 5' RACE. Sequenced on a NextSeq 500. The TCR library protocol attached unique molecular identifiers to individual cDNA molecules to correct for sequencing error and PCR bias. Both TCR alpha and beta chains were sequenced, and tight co-correlation was observed between alpha and beta sequence abundances in each sample. The published analysis was carried out like this. V gene, J gene and CDR3 annotation of TCR sequences was performed with Decombinator V4. TCRs were defined as expanded if a significant change between any two time points was detected under a Poisson model with p below 0.0001. TCR abundances were normalised to the total number of TCRs sequenced in each sample and reported as counts per million. TRAV1-2 paired with TRAJ12, TRAJ20 or TRAJ33 defined MAIT TCRs, while TRAV10 paired with TRAJ18 defined iNKT TCRs. VDJdb, accessed 1 November 2021, was searched for CMV, EBV and SARS-CoV-2 annotated TCRs, excluding TCRs annotated for multiple antigens. TCRdb redid the processing of the public reads, applying fastp at Q25 and MiXCR, and retained in-frame beta chains. Rows with one shared CDR3 protein collapse into an entry with the most common genes and DNA. The V and J calls follow TCRdb's processing rather than the paper's. Counted in this sample were about 37,000 distinct CDR3 sequences; approximately 8% of them appeared once. The top ten constitute around 11% of the sample.

From cysteine to phenylalanine, the CDR3 is 15 amino acids long. The kept DNA is CDR3 alone, 45 bases in frame from the first base. For this chain, trimming is 3 bases at the V end and 2 bases at the J end, and the number of junction bases without a gene match is 2. Taken from the germline V gene (reference sequence), the CDR1 and CDR2 loops are LGHDT and YNNKEL. A case-control design nested within a healthcare worker cohort in London, UK, was used, with weekly nasopharyngeal swab PCR tests and blood sampling performed. Healthcare workers were recruited during the week of the UK lockdown, between 23 and 31 March 2020, and followed weekly for up to 16 weeks.

The sequenced sample was whole blood, obtained at baseline. The TCR comes from an adult who was a healthcare worker with PCR-confirmed SARS-CoV-2 infection or an uninfected control (not recorded which). The chain links TRBV3-1 with TRBJ2-1; the junction holds 9 bases that match TRBD2. Read as DNA, the sequence is TGTGCCAGCAGCCATCTAGCGGGGCCCTACAATGAGCAGTTCTTC. Its translation is CASSHLAGPYNEQFF.